The 27 T cell receptor beta chains reported below all come from one sample, sequenced in a study of cytomegalovirus exposure and HLA in healthy donors. In the PCR, 60 Vbeta and 13 Jbeta primers were used. TCRdb's table, derived via immunoSEQ multiplex PCR, lists solely in-frame clones and lacks some. The sample includes 160,000 or so clones, roughly four fifths of them seen just once. The material sequenced was PBMCs. These receptors were collected from a male donor in good health and CMV-seropositive.

The chain couples TRBV9 to TRBJ1-1, with TRBD1 matching 12 bases. V gave up 0 bases and J gave up 5 bases; unmatched junction bases: 5. Looked up from germline, CDR1 is SGDLS and CDR2 is YYNGEE. There are 16 residues in the CDR3. CDR3: CASSVVGTGGITEAFF. In nucleotides, the CDR3 is TGTGCCAGCAGCGTAGTCGGGACAGGGGGCATTACTGAAGCTTTCTTT.

The gene calls are TRBV28 and TRBJ1-2, with D possibly matching TRBD1 (6 bases). The ends were cut back, 2 bases at V and 4 bases at J, with 14 bases in the middle. The CDR3 has 15 residues. Germline V gives CDR1 MDHEN, CDR2 SYDVKM. The CDR3 DNA sequence: TGTGCCAGCAGTTTACCACACAGGGTCGCCTATGGCTACACCTTC. Its translation is CASSLPHRVAYGYTF.

The V and J genes are TRBV30 and TRBJ2-5; maybe TRBD2 (6 bases). The V and J ends lost 0 bases and 11 bases respectively, with 19 bases between them. The germline V gene encodes CDR1 GTSNPN and CDR2 SVGIG (reference sequence). The CDR3 spans 14 residues. The CDR3 region has the DNA TGTGCCTGGAGTGTACCGGGACTGTCTTGGGAGCAGTACTTC. Its translation is CAWSVPGLSWEQYF.

This clone was counted once. The CDR3 sequence: CASRTGTGGIRRTDTQYF. CDR3 coding DNA: TGCGCCAGCAGGACCGGGACAGGGGGCATTAGGCGCACAGATACGCAGTATTTT. This chain links TRBV10-2 with TRBJ2-3; 12 nucleotides align to TRBD1. Trimming at V came to 6 bases and at J to 1 base, leaving 11 bases not matched to a gene. Germline-derived CDR1 and CDR2 are WSHSY and SAAADI. The CDR3 spans 18 residues.

In this sample, this clone turned up once. The V and J genes are TRBV28 and TRBJ2-1; 8 nucleotides agree with TRBD2. There are 12 residues in the CDR3. Unmatched junction bases numbered 7, after V lost 5 bases and J lost 13 bases. Germline values: CDR1 MDHEN, CDR2 SYDVKM. The CDR3 DNA follows: TGTGCCAGCAGTCCCACTAGCGGAATACAGTTCTTC. Amino acid sequence: CASSPTSGIQFF.

The CDR3 nucleotides read TGTGCCAGCAAAGGACAGGGGAGCACTGAAGCTTTCTTT. Translating it yields CASKGQGSTEAFF. J is TRBJ1-1 and V is TRBV6-5; 9 nucleotides line up with TRBD1. Germline assignment: CDR1 MNHEY and CDR2 SVGAGI. V lost 7 bases, J lost 4 bases, and 4 bases stayed unmatched. There are 13 residues in the CDR3.

The chain carries TRBV30 and TRBJ2-7, with a tentative D call TRBD1 (5 bases). CDR3 size: 12 residues. The germline V and J ends were trimmed by 3 bases and 6 bases, with 12 bases remaining between them. Per germline, CDR1 GTSNPN and CDR2 SVGIG (reference sequence). The CDR3 DNA follows: TGTGCCTGGAGCGGAGACAGTTCCGAGCAGTACTTC. This encodes CAWSGDSSEQYF.

The chain uses TRBV2 and TRBJ2-2; 12 nucleotides match TRBD2. V was clipped by 3 bases and J by 4 bases; unmatched bases: 0. Per germline, CDR1 SNHLY and CDR2 FYNNEI. The CDR3 sequence is 15 residues long. In DNA, the CDR3 is TGTGCCAGCAGTGAGACTAGCGGGGGCACCGGGGAGCTGTTTTTT. Translating it yields CASSETSGGTGELFF. The variable domain in full, completed from reference TRBV2 and TRBJ2-2, reads EPEVTQTPSHQVTQMGQEVILRCVPISNHLYFYWYRQILGQKVEFLVSFYNNEISEKSEIFDDQFSVERPDGSNFTLKIRSTKLEDSAMYFCASSETSGGTGELFFGEGSRLTVL.

The V gene is TRBV5-6, the J gene TRBJ2-2; 10 positions match TRBD2. Germline-derived CDR1 and CDR2 are SGHDT and YYEEEE. V lost 2 bases to trimming and J lost 5 bases; unmatched junction nucleotides: 3. CDR3 size: 15 residues. The CDR3 protein is CASSFEAGGTGELFF. The CDR3 DNA is TGTGCCAGCAGCTTCGAAGCGGGAGGGACCGGGGAGCTGTTTTTT.

The chain uses TRBV6-1 and TRBJ1-2; D ambiguous. Trimming took 6 bases from V and 0 from J, leaving 14 bases between them. Germline CDR1 and CDR2: MNHNS and SASEGT. CDR3 length equals 15 residues. The CDR3 region is CASREGTAANYGYTF. CDR3 in DNA: TGTGCCAGCAGGGAGGGTACGGCAGCTAACTATGGCTACACCTTC.

This clone was found a few times. The chain employs TRBV10-3 and TRBJ2-3; 9 nucleotides align to TRBD1. This CDR3 has 15 residues. J lost 0 bases, V lost 6 bases, and 4 bases had no gene match. Per the germline V gene, CDR1 is ENHRY and CDR2 is SYGVKD. This CDR3 is CAISRDRASTDTQYF. The CDR3, as DNA: TGTGCCATCAGCCGGGACAGGGCTAGCACAGATACGCAGTATTTT.

The chain employs TRBV25-1 and TRBJ2-5, with D possibly matching TRBD2 (5 bases). The CDR3 consists of 12 residues. Looked up from germline, CDR1 is MGHDK and CDR2 is SYGVNS. Trimming shortened V by 8 bases and J by 1 base, and 8 bases separated the two germline ends. The CDR3 loop is CASGGIQETQYF. The DNA of the CDR3 is TGTGCCAGCGGAGGAATCCAAGAGACCCAGTACTTC.

The chain combines TRBV10-3 with TRBJ2-1, with 13 bases fitting TRBD2. CDR3 length: 16 residues. Germline V lookup: CDR1 ENHRY, CDR2 SYGVKD. The ends lost 6 bases at V and 7 bases at J; junction bases unmatched: 9. The DNA for the CDR3 is TGTGCCATCAGGCGCACTAGCGGGGGGGCGAGGAATGAGCAGTTCTTC. It is translated as CAIRRTSGGARNEQFF.

The chain combines TRBV6-5 with TRBJ1-6; D perhaps matches TRBD1 (6 bases). Germline CDR1 reads MNHEY; CDR2 reads SVGAGI. V dropped 6 bases and J dropped 8 bases, with 14 bases sitting between them. This CDR3 has 14 amino acids. CDR3 region: CASRADRMDSPLHF. CDR3 nucleotides: TGTGCCAGCAGGGCGGACAGAATGGATTCACCCCTCCACTTT.

This chain connects TRBV5-8 to TRBJ1-1; maybe TRBD1 (5 bases). The V gene lost 3 bases and the J gene lost 7 bases, with 10 bases spanning the gap. The CDR3 consists of 12 residues. In germline, CDR1 is SGHTS, CDR2 YDEGEE. CDR3 sequence (DNA): TGTGCCAGCAGCTCTTTGGGGCTTGAAGCTTTCTTT. Amino acids: CASSSLGLEAFF.

Turning to this clone: One end of the junction is discordant with germline, which a read error may explain. The V call is TRBV18, the J call TRBJ2-6; possibly TRBD1 for D (5 bases). Germline V gives CDR1 KGHSH, CDR2 LQKENI. The CDR3 has 14 amino acids. CDR3 amino acids: CASSPNSGANGLTF. Here the CDR3 DNA reads TGTGCCAGCTCACCAAACTCTGGGGCCAACGGCCTGACTTTC.

The chain links TRBV27 to TRBJ1-5; D not resolved. Trimming removed 5 bases from V and 7 bases from J, with 12 bases in between. This CDR3 is built from 13 residues. The V gene's germline CDR1 is MNHEY and CDR2 SMNVEV (reference sequence). CDR3 coding DNA: TGTGCCAGCAGTGAGCGGACTGGGCAGCCCCAGCATTTT. Protein sequence: CASSERTGQPQHF.

The chain has TRBV4-1 and TRBJ1-3; weak D call: TRBD1 (6 bases). Trimming left V 0 bases short and J 6 bases short, with 15 bases between. This CDR3 contains 16 residues. Germline V lookup: CDR1 MGHRA, CDR2 YSYEKL. Here the CDR3 DNA reads TGCGCCAGCAGCCAAGAATCAGAGCAGGGGTTAAACACCATATATTTT. The encoded protein is CASSQESEQGLNTIYF.

The chain carries TRBV20-1 and TRBJ2-7; D is perhaps TRBD1 (5 bases). Trimming took 1 base from V and 6 from J, leaving 7 bases between them. CDR3 length: 11 residues. Germline V gives CDR1 DFQATT, CDR2 SNEGSKA (reference sequence). Here the CDR3 DNA reads TGCAGTGCTAGAGCAGGGTTCGAGCAGTACTTC. Amino acids: CSARAGFEQYF.

The chain couples TRBV7-9 to TRBJ1-2; D possibly corresponds to TRBD1 (5 bases). The V gene's germline CDR1 is SEHNR and CDR2 FQNEAQ (reference sequence). Trimming shortened V by 6 bases and J by 8 bases, and 19 bases separated the two germline ends. CDR3 size: 14 residues. CDR3 residues: CASSFTLGRLGYTF. CDR3 sequence (DNA): TGTGCCAGCAGTTTCACACTGGGGCGACTCGGCTACACCTTC.

The chain recombines TRBV18 with TRBJ1-1; possibly TRBD1 for D (5 bases). Trimming removed 3 bases at V and 4 bases at J, with 12 bases between. Germline V CDR1 and CDR2: KGHSH, LQKENI. This CDR3 has 14 amino acids. This CDR3 is CASSPGGVSTEAFF. In DNA, the CDR3 is TGTGCCAGCTCACCGGGGGGGGTTAGCACTGAAGCTTTCTTT.

This clone was observed a few times. This rearrangement joins TRBV4-1 to TRBJ2-7; D gene unclear. Germline CDR1 MGHRA, CDR2 YSYEKL. The V end lost 0 bases, the J end lost 1 base, and 4 bases lay between the germline ends. The CDR3 sequence is 13 residues long. The CDR3 here is CASSQDLSYEQYF. In nucleotides, the CDR3 is TGCGCCAGCAGCCAAGATCTTTCCTACGAGCAGTACTTC.

This sequence joins TRBV7-2 and TRBJ2-2; 9 nucleotides align to TRBD2. Germline V gives CDR1 SGHTA, CDR2 FQGNSA. The CDR3 is 16 residues long. V dropped 5 bases and J dropped 0; count of bases not matched to a gene: 4. CDR3 in amino acids: CASSILAGTNTGELFF. The CDR3 DNA sequence: TGTGCCAGCAGCATTCTAGCGGGAACGAACACCGGGGAGCTGTTTTTT.

The V and J genes are TRBV2 and TRBJ1-1; D call uncertain. V lost 0 bases, J lost 8 bases, and 13 bases lay in between. Germline-derived CDR1 and CDR2 are SNHLY and FYNNEI. The CDR3 extends over 14 amino acids. This CDR3 is CASSEARSLGEAFF. The CDR3, as DNA: TGTGCCAGCAGTGAAGCGCGGAGTCTTGGGGAAGCTTTCTTT. The entire variable domain, with the rest obtained from reference TRBV2 and TRBJ1-1, is as follows: EPEVTQTPSHQVTQMGQEVILRCVPISNHLYFYWYRQILGQKVEFLVSFYNNEISEKSEIFDDQFSVERPDGSNFTLKIRSTKLEDSAMYFCASSEARSLGEAFFGQGTRLTVV.

The gene calls are TRBV6-5 and TRBJ1-6, with 7 nucleotides matching TRBD1. This CDR3 comprises 13 residues. Germline CDR1 reads MNHEY; CDR2 reads SVGAGI. Losses at the gene ends were 6 bases for V and 6 bases for J; bases not matched to a gene: 2. The CDR3 reads CASRRDSNSPLHF. CDR3 sequence (DNA): TGTGCCAGCAGACGGGACAGTAATTCACCCCTCCACTTT.

CDR3 sequence reads: CASSPPQRQAGGTEAFF. The CDR3 coding sequence is TGTGCCAGCAGCCCCCCCCAAAGACAGGCAGGTGGCACTGAAGCTTTCTTT. This chain links TRBV7-9 with TRBJ1-1; D is perhaps TRBD1 (6 bases). Trimming took off 5 bases at V and 4 bases at J, with 23 bases between the two ends. This CDR3 is built from 17 residues. The germline V gene has CDR1 SEHNR and CDR2 FQNEAQ (reference sequence).

The chain employs TRBV10-3 and TRBJ1-1; TRBD1 matches at 7 bases. Germline assignment: CDR1 ENHRY and CDR2 SYGVKD. The trim removed 6 bases at V and 1 base at J, leaving 2 bases unmatched. The CDR3 length is 13 residues. The CDR3 sequence is CAIRRQGNTEAFF. The CDR3 nucleotides read TGTGCCATCAGGCGACAGGGGAACACTGAAGCTTTCTTT.